This T cell receptor beta chain was identified during a study of T cell changes during pregnancy in multiple sclerosis. The repertoire was sequenced with immunoSEQ multiplex PCR; TCRdb's copy has only in-frame clones and lacks some. The sample carries 76,000 or so clones, just over 90% recorded once. Germline V gives CDR1 LNHDA, CDR2 SQIVND (reference sequence). V was shortened by 4 bases and J by 3 bases, with 10 bases between the two germline ends. This CDR3 comprises 13 residues. The clonotype comes from a female donor in good health, enrolled as a control in a pregnancy study. The rearrangement links TRBV19 to TRBJ2-7, with a possible D match to TRBD1 (6 bases). The starting material was peripheral blood, obtained in the second trimester of pregnancy. The CDR3 DNA is TGTGCCAGTAGTACCCGGGACAACTACGAGCAGTACTTC. It is translated as CASSTRDNYEQYF. Combining the CDR3 with reference TRBV19 and TRBJ2-7 gives the whole variable domain DGGITQSPKYLFRKEGQNVTLSCEQNLNHDAMYWYRQDPGQGLRLIYYSQIVNDFQKGDIAEGYSVSREKKESFPLTVTSAQKNPTAFYLCASSTRDNYEQYFGPGTRLTVT.